A single sample gave rise to the 4 T cell receptor beta chains below, sequenced in a study of T-cell reconstitution after alpha-beta-depleted transplantation in children. The library targeted TCRbeta and was prepared with unique molecular identifiers. MiXCR was run by TCRdb on the PCR reads, yielding one entry per CDR3 protein. There are around 480,000 distinct CDR3 sequences in the sample; less than 35% occur only once, and 2.4% lies in the top ten. The sample here was PBMCs from the stem cell graft donor, taken from the stem cell graft. All receptors come from a human donor who donated a stem cell graft to a child with aplastic anemia.

V usage is TRBV9 and J usage is TRBJ1-4, with D perhaps TRBD1 (5 bases). Germline CDR1 reads SGDLS; CDR2 reads YYNGEE. The CDR3 has 14 residues. The V gene lost 2 bases and the J gene lost 4 bases, with 9 bases spanning the gap. CDR3 loop: CASSVTADNEKLFF. The CDR3 bases are TGTGCCAGCAGCGTGACAGCTGATAATGAAAAACTGTTTTTT.

The chain uses TRBV9 and TRBJ2-4, with a possible D match to TRBD2 (5 bases). The CDR3 length is 15 residues. Trimming took 4 bases from V and 0 from J, leaving 11 bases between them. Looked up from germline, CDR1 is SGDLS and CDR2 is YYNGEE. DNA of the CDR3: TGTGCCAGCAGCCCGGGGTCCATAGCCAAAAACATTCAGTACTTC. Translated: CASSPGSIAKNIQYF.

In its sample, this clonotype was seen a few times. The chain employs TRBV18 and TRBJ1-3; D is possibly TRBD1 (5 bases). Germline-derived CDR1 and CDR2 are KGHSH and LQKENI. V dropped 2 bases and J dropped 8 bases, with 10 bases sitting between them. The CDR3 spans 13 residues. This CDR3 reads CASSPRGADTIYF. The CDR3 bases are TGTGCCAGCTCACCAAGAGGGGCGGACACCATATATTTT.

This chain links TRBV23-1 with TRBJ2-7; 9 bases agree with TRBD2. TRBV23-1 is annotated as an ORF whose role is uncertain. This CDR3 contains 21 residues. After removal of 0 bases from V and 0 bases from J, the junction contained 18 bases not matched to a gene. The CDR3 nucleotides are TGCGCCAGCAGTCAATCAAGGGGGAGGCCTAGCGGGGAAATAAGCTCCTACGAGCAGTACGTC. Translation: CASSQSRGRPSGEISSYEQYV.